A selection of T cell receptor beta chains follows, all from one sample in a study of technical replicates of blood from four donors. Repertoires were generated with immunoSEQ multiplex PCR, while TCRdb's copy carries only in-frame clones and drops some. The data hold about 83,000 clones, with 92% observed a single time. The specimen sequenced was T cells isolated from PBMCs. Source of these receptors: a human donor in good health. The conserved cysteine and the conserved F or W are not part of the CDR3 here.

V gene,J gene,CDR3 protein
TRBV19,TRBJ1-3,ASSIDLRPGSSGNTIY
TRBV29-1,TRBJ2-7,SVQARDSYYEQY
TRBV5-4,TRBJ2-7,ASSFRVQGSHEQY
TRBV7-9,TRBJ2-7,ASSLTSGGSYEQY
TRBV6-6,TRBJ2-7,ASSYRGHYEQY
TRBV28,TRBJ2-7,ASSLSAGGIFEQY
TRBV7-6,TRBJ2-1,ASSPTSGGNEQF
TRBV7-6,TRBJ2-1,ASSLGLQGNEQF
TRBV2,TRBJ1-2,ARHSPVGWDGYT
TRBV30,TRBJ2-7,AWSLTGGSLFEQY
TRBV9,TRBJ1-2,ASSVGANYGYT
TRBV19,TRBJ2-1,ASSRGLAGFEQF
TRBV5-1,TRBJ2-3,ASRSATDFTDTQY
TRBV19,TRBJ1-5,ASSISGNQPQH
TRBV7-6,TRBJ2-3,ASSARAGPRTDTQY
TRBV28,TRBJ2-1,ASSPTVFWGTSGISTYNEQF
TRBV12-2,TRBJ1-4,ASRLVPRGQTNEKLF
TRBV29-1,TRBJ2-7,SVEVPSGSYEQY
TRBV9,TRBJ2-1,ASSGTGQGDFGSYNEQF
TRBV25-1,TRBJ1-2,ASSETWQGKDGYT
TRBV18,TRBJ2-5,ASSPPFKLAGGPYQETQY
TRBV5-1,TRBJ2-6,ASSLGLGTSGANVLT
TRBV13,TRBJ1-2,ASSLSGQNYGYT
TRBV25-1,TRBJ2-5,ASSERYQETQY
TRBV4-1,TRBJ2-4,ASSQVTKNIQY
TRBV7-3,TRBJ2-7,ASSLNGLNTYEQY
TRBV7-7,TRBJ2-2,ASSAQSAGGTGELF
TRBV6-6,TRBJ2-7,ASSYSSGTHYEQY
TRBV7-9,TRBJ2-5,ASSRKEAGKVETQY
TRBV6-1,TRBJ2-7,ASSDRTGATGRSYEQY
TRBV7-8,TRBJ2-3,ASSQFFVRESDTDTQY
TRBV4-1,TRBJ2-7,ASSLGTLQAYEQY
TRBV10-1,TRBJ1-5,ARLGQINQPQH
TRBV19,TRBJ1-1,ASSYGSWTEAF
TRBV19,TRBJ2-1,ASSILAGAVDEQF
TRBV11-2,TRBJ1-5,ASRAGSDQPQH
TRBV9,TRBJ1-1,ASSVSGSMNTEAF
TRBV25-1,TRBJ2-7,ASTGTTRSYEQY
TRBV7-9,TRBJ1-1,ASSLADRDAF
TRBV28,TRBJ2-7,ASSKTSVAYEQY
TRBV6-4,TRBJ2-1,ASSVMRGDYNEQF
TRBV4-1,TRBJ2-5,ASSHMQGPETQY
TRBV28,TRBJ1-5,ASRRDRGPQPQH
TRBV30,TRBJ1-5,AWSVSVNQPQH
TRBV5-4,TRBJ2-7,ASSLTGGPYEQY
TRBV7-2,TRBJ2-2,ASSQGARTGELF
TRBV7-8,TRBJ1-2,ASSLESGTYGYT
TRBV28,TRBJ1-5,ASTATANQPQH
TRBV7-8,TRBJ1-1,ASSFPGRDTEAF